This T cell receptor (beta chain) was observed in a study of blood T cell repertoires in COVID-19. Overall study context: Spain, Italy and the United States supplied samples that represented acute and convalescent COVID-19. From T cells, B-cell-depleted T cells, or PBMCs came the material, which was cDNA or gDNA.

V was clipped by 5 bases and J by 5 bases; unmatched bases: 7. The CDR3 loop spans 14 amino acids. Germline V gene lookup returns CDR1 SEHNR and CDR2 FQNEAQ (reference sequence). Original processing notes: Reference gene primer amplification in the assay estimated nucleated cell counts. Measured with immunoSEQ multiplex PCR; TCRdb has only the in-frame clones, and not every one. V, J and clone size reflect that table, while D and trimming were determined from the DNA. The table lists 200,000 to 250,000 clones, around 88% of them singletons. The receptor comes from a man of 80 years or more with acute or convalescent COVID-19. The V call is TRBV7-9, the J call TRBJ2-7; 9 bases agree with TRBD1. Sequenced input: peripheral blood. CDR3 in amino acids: CASSPSRDRDEQYF. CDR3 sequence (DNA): TGTGCCAGCAGCCCGTCCCGGGACAGGGACGAGCAGTACTTC.